This TCR beta chain was sequenced during a study of shared clonotypes between healthy human individuals. Study-level findings and limits: A handful of donors shared around 5% of their naive CD4 clonotypes.

The repertoire was sequenced with immunoSEQ multiplex PCR; TCRdb's copy has only in-frame clones and lacks some. This table has 2 million to 2.5 million clones, 90% to 95% appearing once. A note on this clone: Antigen specificity is unknown.

The CDR3 runs 15 residues. Germline CDR1 SGHRS, CDR2 YFSETQ. Trimming removed 0 bases at V and 0 bases at J, with 10 bases between. The J gene is TRBJ2-7, the V gene TRBV5-1; no firm D call. Material for sequencing was naive CD4+ T cells from PBMCs. Subset specified: CD45RA+ positively selected. The sequence derives from a man aged 18 to 29 in good health. Some clones in this sample may be carry-over from other donors' samples. CDR3: CASSLVPVNSYEQYF. The CDR3 nucleotides are TGCGCCAGCAGCTTGGTTCCGGTAAACTCCTACGAGCAGTACTTC.